This T cell receptor (beta chain) was identified during a study of T cells after yellow fever vaccination. As for the study in general: Fractions of limited cellularity were prepared by means of SMART-Seq v4 Ultra Low Input. Study results and limitations: Weaker overall, the secondary response nonetheless peaked faster (day 5 versus 15). Shared CD4/CD8 clonotypes were a small share, likely from convergent recombination.

Germline CDR1 is SGHNT and CDR2 is YYREEE (reference sequence). This CDR3 region has 15 residues. V gave up 4 bases and J gave up 4 bases; unmatched junction bases: 3. TCRdb re-called the 5' RACE reads through MiXCR, storing one row per CDR3 protein. This repertoire shows roughly 150,000 distinct CDR3 sequences, about 6.9% found once; its top ten account for more than 0.6%. In the case of this clonotype: The antigen is unknown.

The material was CD4+ T cells sorted from PBMCs, obtained 10 days after the yellow fever booster vaccination. This chain connects TRBV5-4 to TRBJ2-1; TRBD2 aligns across 12 bases. This clonotype was obtained from a young man who received the YFV17D yellow fever vaccine. In nucleotides, the CDR3 is TGTGCCAGCAGCCAGACTAGCGGGAGTTACAATGAGCAGTTCTTC. It specifies CASSQTSGSYNEQFF. Supplemented by reference TRBV5-4 and TRBJ2-1, the full variable domain reads ETGVTQSPTHLIKTRGQQVTLRCSSQSGHNTVSWYQQALGQGPQFIFQYYREEENGRGNFPPRFSGLQFPNYSSELNVNALELDDSALYLCASSQTSGSYNEQFFGPGTRLTVL.